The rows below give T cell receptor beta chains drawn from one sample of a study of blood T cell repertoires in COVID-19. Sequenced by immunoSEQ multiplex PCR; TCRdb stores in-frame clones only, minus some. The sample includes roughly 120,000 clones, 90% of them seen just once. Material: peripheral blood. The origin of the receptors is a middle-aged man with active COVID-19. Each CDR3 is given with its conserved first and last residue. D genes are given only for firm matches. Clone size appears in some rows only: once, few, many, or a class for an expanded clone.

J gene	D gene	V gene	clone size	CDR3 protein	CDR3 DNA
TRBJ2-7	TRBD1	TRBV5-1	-	CASSIKGQGLEEQYF	TGCGCCAGCAGCATCAAGGGACAGGGTTTGGAGGAGCAGTACTTC
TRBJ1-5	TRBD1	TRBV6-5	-	CASRVQGANQPQHF	TGTGCCAGCAGGGTTCAGGGGGCAAATCAGCCCCAGCATTTT
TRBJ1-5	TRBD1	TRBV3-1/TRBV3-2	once	CASSSRQGRTPILSNQPQHF	TGTGCCAGCAGCTCGCGACAGGGGCGTACTCCGATCCTCAGCAATCAGCCCCAGCATTTT
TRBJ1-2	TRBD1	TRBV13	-	CATRPGQGLGGYTF	TGTGCCACGCGACCGGGACAGGGCCTCGGTGGCTACACCTTC
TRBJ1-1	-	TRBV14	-	CASRGGTEAFF	TGTGCCAGCAGGGGGGGGACTGAAGCTTTCTTT
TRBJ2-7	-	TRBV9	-	CASSADTATYEQYF	TGTGCCAGCAGCGCGGACACCGCTACCTACGAGCAGTACTTC
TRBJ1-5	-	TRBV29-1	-	CSVVLLEGQPQHF	TGCAGCGTCGTACTTCTAGAAGGTCAGCCCCAGCATTTT
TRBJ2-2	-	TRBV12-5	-	CASGLSGIGELFF	TGTGCTAGTGGTTTGTCCGGGATCGGGGAGCTGTTTTTT
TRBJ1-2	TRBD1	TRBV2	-	CASRTTGYGYTF	TGTGCCAGCAGGACGACAGGGTATGGCTACACCTTC
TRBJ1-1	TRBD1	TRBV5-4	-	CASSLGQGVGEAFF	TGTGCCAGCAGCTTGGGACAGGGGGTGGGTGAAGCTTTCTTT
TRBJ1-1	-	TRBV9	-	CASSFSGGNTEAFF	TGTGCCAGCAGCTTTAGCGGGGGTAACACTGAAGCTTTCTTT
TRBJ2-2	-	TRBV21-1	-	CASSKIVSHLGNTGELFF	TGTGCCAGCAGCAAGATTGTTAGCCACTTGGGGAACACCGGGGAGCTGTTTTTT
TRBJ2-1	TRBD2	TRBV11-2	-	CASKYGGFGEQFF	TGTGCCAGCAAATACGGGGGGTTCGGTGAGCAGTTCTTC
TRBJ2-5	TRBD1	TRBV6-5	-	CASSTNRGIEETQYF	TGTGCCAGCAGTACAAACAGGGGGATTGAAGAGACCCAGTACTTC
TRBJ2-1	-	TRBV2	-	CASSAANEQFF	TGTGCCAGCAGTGCTGCGAATGAGCAGTTCTTC
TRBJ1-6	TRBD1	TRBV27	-	CASSPGTGYNSPLHF	TGTGCCAGCAGTCCTGGGACAGGGTACAATTCACCCCTCCACTTT
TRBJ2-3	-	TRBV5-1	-	CASTLSPEGTLLSTDTQYF	TGCGCCAGCACCCTCTCGCCGGAGGGAACTCTCCTTAGCACAGATACGCAGTATTTT
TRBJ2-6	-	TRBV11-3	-	CASSLASGANVLTF	TGTGCCAGCAGCTTAGCTTCTGGGGCCAACGTCCTGACTTTC
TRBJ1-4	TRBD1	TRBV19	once	CASSTGQGASNEKLFF	TGTGCCAGTAGTACGGGACAGGGGGCCTCTAATGAAAAACTGTTTTTT
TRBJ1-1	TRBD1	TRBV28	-	CASSLTDRDTEAFF	TGTGCCAGCAGTTTAACGGACAGGGATACTGAAGCTTTCTTT
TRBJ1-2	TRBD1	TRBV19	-	CASRDTGTAYGYTF	TGTGCCAGTAGGGATACCGGGACAGCCTATGGCTACACCTTC
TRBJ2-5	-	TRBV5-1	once	CASSFTQGLQTQYF	TGCGCCAGCAGCTTCACACAGGGTTTACAGACCCAGTACTTC
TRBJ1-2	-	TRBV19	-	CASSIRPEQAGSRKRGYGYTF	TGTGCCAGTAGTATACGGCCGGAACAGGCGGGATCTCGGAAAAGGGGCTATGGCTACACCTTC
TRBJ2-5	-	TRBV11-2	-	CASSEGQQETQYF	TGTGCCAGCAGCGAGGGACAACAAGAGACCCAGTACTTC
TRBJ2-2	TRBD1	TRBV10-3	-	CAITGDHNTGELFF	TGTGCCATAACAGGGGACCATAACACCGGGGAGCTGTTTTTT
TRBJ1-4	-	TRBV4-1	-	CASSQATGATNEKLFF	TGCGCCAGCAGCCAGGCAACAGGAGCAACTAATGAAAAACTGTTTTTT
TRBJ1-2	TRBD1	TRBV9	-	CASSVDRTGGAGGYTF	TGTGCCAGCAGCGTAGATCGGACAGGGGGCGCGGGTGGCTACACCTTC
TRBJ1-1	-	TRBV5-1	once	CASSLVVNTEAFF	TGCGCCAGCAGCTTGGTAGTGAACACTGAAGCTTTCTTT
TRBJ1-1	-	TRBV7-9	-	CASSTTEGSPEAFF	TGTGCCAGCAGCACCACTGAGGGATCGCCTGAAGCTTTCTTT
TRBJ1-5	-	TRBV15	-	CATSTEFGNQPQHF	TGTGCCACCAGTACGGAGTTTGGCAATCAGCCCCAGCATTTT